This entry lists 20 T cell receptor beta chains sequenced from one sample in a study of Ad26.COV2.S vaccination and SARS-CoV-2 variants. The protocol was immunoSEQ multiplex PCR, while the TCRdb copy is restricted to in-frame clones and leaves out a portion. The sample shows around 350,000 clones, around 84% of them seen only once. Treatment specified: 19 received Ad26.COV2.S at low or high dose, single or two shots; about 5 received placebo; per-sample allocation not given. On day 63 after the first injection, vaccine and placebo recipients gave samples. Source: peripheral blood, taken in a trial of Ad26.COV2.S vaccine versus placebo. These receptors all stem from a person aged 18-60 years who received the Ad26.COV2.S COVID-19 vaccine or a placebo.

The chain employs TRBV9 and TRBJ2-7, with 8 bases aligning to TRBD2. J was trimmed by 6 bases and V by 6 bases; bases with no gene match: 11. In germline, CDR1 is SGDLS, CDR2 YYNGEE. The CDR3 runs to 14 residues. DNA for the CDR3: TGTGCCAGCAACATGGGGCGGGAGGAAGGCGAGCAGTACTTC. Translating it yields CASNMGREEGEQYF.

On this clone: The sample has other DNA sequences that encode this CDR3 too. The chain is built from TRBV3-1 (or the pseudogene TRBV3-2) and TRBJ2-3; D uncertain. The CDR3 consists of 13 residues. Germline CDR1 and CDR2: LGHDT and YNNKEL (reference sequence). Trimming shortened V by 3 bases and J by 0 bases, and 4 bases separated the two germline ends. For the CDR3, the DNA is TGTGCCAGCAGCCACAGTAGCACAGATACGCAGTATTTT. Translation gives CASSHSSTDTQYF.

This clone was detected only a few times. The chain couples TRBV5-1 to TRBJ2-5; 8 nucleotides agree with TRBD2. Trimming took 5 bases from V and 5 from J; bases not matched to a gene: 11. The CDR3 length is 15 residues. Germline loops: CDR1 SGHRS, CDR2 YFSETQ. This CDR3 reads CASSLSGSTRETQYF. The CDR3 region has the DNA TGCGCCAGCAGTCTAAGCGGGAGTACTAGGGAGACCCAGTACTTC.

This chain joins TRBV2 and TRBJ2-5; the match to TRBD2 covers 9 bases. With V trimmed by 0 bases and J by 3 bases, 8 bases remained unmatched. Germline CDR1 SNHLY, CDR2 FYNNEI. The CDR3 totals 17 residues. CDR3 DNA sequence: TGTGCCAGCAGTGAAGCGCTTCCTGCTAGCGGGGAAGAGACCCAGTACTTC. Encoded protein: CASSEALPASGEETQYF.

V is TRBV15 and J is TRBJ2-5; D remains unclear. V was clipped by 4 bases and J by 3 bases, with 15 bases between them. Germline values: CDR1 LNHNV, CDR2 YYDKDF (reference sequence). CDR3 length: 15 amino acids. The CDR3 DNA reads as TGTGCCACCAGCATTGGTGGGCGAGGAAAAGAGACCCAGTACTTC. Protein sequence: CATSIGGRGKETQYF.

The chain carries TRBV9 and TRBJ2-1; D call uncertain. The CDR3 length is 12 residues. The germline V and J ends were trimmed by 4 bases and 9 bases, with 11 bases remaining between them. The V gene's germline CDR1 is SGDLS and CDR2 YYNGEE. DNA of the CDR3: TGTGCCAGCAGCACTTGGGTAGGTGAGCAGTTCTTC. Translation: CASSTWVGEQFF.

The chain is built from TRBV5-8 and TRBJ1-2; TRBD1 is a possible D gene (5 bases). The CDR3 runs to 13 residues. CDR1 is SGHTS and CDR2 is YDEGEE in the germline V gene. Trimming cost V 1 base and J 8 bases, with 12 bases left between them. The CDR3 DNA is TGTGCCAGCAGCTTGCAAACCCGACAGGGCTACACCTTC. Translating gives CASSLQTRQGYTF. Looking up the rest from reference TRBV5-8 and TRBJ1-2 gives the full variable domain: EAGVTQSPTHLIKTRGQQATLRCSPISGHTSVYWYQQALGLGLQFLLWYDEGEERNRGNFPPRFSGRQFPNYSSELNVNALELEDSALYLCASSLQTRQGYTFGSGTRLTVV.

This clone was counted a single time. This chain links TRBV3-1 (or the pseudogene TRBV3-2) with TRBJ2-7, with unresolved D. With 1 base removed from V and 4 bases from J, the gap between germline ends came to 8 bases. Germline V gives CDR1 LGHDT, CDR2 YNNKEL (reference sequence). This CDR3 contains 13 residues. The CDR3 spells CASSQAAEYEQYF. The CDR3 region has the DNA TGTGCCAGCAGCCAAGCGGCAGAGTACGAGCAGTACTTC.

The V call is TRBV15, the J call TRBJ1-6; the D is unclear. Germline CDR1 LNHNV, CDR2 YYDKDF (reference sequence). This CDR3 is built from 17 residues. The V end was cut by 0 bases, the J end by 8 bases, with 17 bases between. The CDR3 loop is CATSRDLSRARHSPLHF. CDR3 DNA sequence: TGTGCCACCAGCAGAGATTTGTCCAGAGCCCGTCATTCACCCCTCCACTTT.

CDR3 loop: CASSPTRPGDEQFF. For the CDR3, the DNA is TGTGCCAGCAGCCCTACTAGACCGGGGGATGAGCAGTTCTTC. This sequence joins TRBV5-4 and TRBJ2-1, with D tentatively TRBD2 (6 bases). The CDR3 is 14 residues long. Germline values: CDR1 SGHNT, CDR2 YYREEE (reference sequence). Trimming pared 4 bases from V and 8 bases from J, leaving 16 bases between.

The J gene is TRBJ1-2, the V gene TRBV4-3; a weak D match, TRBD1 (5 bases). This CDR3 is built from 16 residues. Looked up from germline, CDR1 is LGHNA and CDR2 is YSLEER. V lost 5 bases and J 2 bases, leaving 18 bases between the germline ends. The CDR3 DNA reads TGCGCCAGCAGCTACATTGGCGGCAGGGTAAACTATGGCTACACCTTC. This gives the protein CASSYIGGRVNYGYTF.

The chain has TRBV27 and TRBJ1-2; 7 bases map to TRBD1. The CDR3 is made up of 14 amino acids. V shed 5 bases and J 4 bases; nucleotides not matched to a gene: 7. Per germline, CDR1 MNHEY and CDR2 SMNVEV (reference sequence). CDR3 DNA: TGTGCCAGCAGTGCTTCGACAGGGTTCTATGGCTACACCTTC. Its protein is CASSASTGFYGYTF.

The CDR3 bases are TGTGCCAGCAGCTTATATTCACTAGCGGGGTACTACAATGAGCAGTTCTTC. Translation: CASSLYSLAGYYNEQFF. The V call is TRBV7-2, the J call TRBJ2-1, with 10 bases matching TRBD2. Germline V gives CDR1 SGHTA, CDR2 FQGNSA. The CDR3 loop spans 17 amino acids. V shed 2 bases, J shed 3 bases, and the junction held 7 bases outside the gene matches. Looking up the rest from reference TRBV7-2 and TRBJ2-1 gives the full variable domain: GAGVSQSPSNKVTEKGKDVELRCDPISGHTALYWYRQSLGQGLEFLIYFQGNSAPDKSGLPSDRFSAERTGGSVSTLTIQRTQQEDSAVYLCASSLYSLAGYYNEQFFGPGTRLTVL.

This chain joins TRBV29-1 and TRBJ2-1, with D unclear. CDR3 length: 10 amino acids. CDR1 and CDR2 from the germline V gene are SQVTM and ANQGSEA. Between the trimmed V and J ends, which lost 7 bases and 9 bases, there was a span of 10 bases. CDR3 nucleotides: TGCAGCGCTGTAGGGATTGAGCAGTTCTTC. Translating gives CSAVGIEQFF.

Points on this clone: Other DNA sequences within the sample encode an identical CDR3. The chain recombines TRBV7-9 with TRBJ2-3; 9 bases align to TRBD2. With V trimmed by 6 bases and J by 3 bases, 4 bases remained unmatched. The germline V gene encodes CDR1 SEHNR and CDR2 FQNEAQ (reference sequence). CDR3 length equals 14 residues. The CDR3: CASSLSGGTDTQYF. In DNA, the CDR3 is TGTGCCAGCAGTTTAAGCGGGGGGACAGATACGCAGTATTTT.

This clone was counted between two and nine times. The CDR3 sequence is CASSQSAARGPQPQHF. CDR3 coding DNA: TGCGCCAGCAGCCAATCAGCGGCCAGGGGGCCTCAGCCCCAGCATTTT. The chain carries TRBV4-1 and TRBJ1-5, with TRBD1 identical over 8 bases. CDR3 size: 16 residues. Germline CDR1 reads MGHRA; CDR2 reads YSYEKL. J was trimmed by 6 bases and V by 2 bases; bases with no gene match: 9.

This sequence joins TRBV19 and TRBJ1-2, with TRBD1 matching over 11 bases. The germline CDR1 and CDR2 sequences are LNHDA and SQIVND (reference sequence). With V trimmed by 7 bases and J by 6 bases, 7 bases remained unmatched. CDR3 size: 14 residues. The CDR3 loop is CASIPDRGLNGYTF. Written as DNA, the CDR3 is TGTGCCAGTATTCCGGACAGGGGGCTGAATGGCTACACCTTC. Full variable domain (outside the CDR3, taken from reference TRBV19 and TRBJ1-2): DGGITQSPKYLFRKEGQNVTLSCEQNLNHDAMYWYRQDPGQGLRLIYYSQIVNDFQKGDIAEGYSVSREKKESFPLTVTSAQKNPTAFYLCASIPDRGLNGYTFGSGTRLTVV.

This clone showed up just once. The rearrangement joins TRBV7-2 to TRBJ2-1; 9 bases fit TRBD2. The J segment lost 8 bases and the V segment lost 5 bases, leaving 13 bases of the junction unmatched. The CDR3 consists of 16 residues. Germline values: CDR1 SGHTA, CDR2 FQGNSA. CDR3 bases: TGTGCCAGCAGCCTCGCTCTTAGCGGGGGCAGGGATGAGCAGTTCTTC. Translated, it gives CASSLALSGGRDEQFF.

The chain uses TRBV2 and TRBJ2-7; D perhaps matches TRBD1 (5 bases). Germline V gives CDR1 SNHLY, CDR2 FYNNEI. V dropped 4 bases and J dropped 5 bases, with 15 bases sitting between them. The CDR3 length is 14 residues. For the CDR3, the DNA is TGTGCCAGCAGTGTCTACCAGGGCGGCGACGAGCAGTACTTC. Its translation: CASSVYQGGDEQYF.

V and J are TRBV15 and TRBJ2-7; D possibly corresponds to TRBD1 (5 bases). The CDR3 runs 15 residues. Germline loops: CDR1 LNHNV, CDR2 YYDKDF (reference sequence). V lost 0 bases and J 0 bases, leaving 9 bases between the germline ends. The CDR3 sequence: CATSRDQGTSYEQYF. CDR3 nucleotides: TGTGCCACCAGCAGAGATCAGGGCACCTCCTACGAGCAGTACTTC.